A single sample is the source of the 20 T cell receptor beta chains below, sequenced in a study of cytomegalovirus exposure and HLA in healthy donors (dated by TCRdb to 2016 to 2017). Library preparation used the immunoSEQ multiplex PCR assay. For the multiplex PCR, a mixture combining 60 forward primers for TCR Vbeta segments and 13 reverse primers for TCR Jbeta segments was used. TCRdb obtained this table from immuneACCESS and retained in-frame rearrangements with V and J assigned. These tables miss some clones; where compared with another copy, unresolved V genes account for less than half of the shortfall, and the remainder is unexplained. This sample comprises around 90,000 clones, about 85% of them detected only once. Less than 8% of the sample comes from the top ten. The specimen was PBMCs. Source of these receptors: a man aged 35-49 years in good health and CMV-seropositive.

This clone was picked up a small number of times. The rearrangement uses TRBV25-1 and TRBJ2-5; a weak D match, TRBD2 (5 bases). Looked up from germline, CDR1 is MGHDK and CDR2 is SYGVNS. The V gene lost 1 base and the J gene lost 5 bases, with 11 bases spanning the gap. The CDR3 consists of 14 residues. CDR3 residues: CASSELGSGETQYF. In DNA, the CDR3 is TGTGCCAGCAGTGAATTGGGTTCGGGGGAGACCCAGTACTTC.

This clone was detected only once. The chain has TRBV28 and TRBJ1-5, with TRBD1 as a possible D gene (5 bases). This CDR3 comprises 14 residues. V lost 5 bases and J lost 2, with 10 bases in between. CDR1 and CDR2 (germline): MDHEN, SYDVKM. The CDR3 protein is CASSGGGGNQPQHF. CDR3 DNA: TGTGCCAGCAGTGGGGGGGGAGGCAATCAGCCCCAGCATTTT. The full variable domain, rest sourced from reference TRBV28 and TRBJ1-5, is DVKVTQSSRYLVKRTGEKVFLECVQDMDHENMFWYRQDPGLGLRLIYFSYDVKMKEKGDIPEGYSVSREKKERFSLILESASTNQTSMYLCASSGGGGNQPQHFGDGTRLSIL.

V is TRBV18 and J is TRBJ1-4, with D tentatively TRBD1 (5 bases). The CDR3 extends over 17 amino acids. Germline V gene data show CDR1 as KGHSH and CDR2 as LQKENI. V was cut by 3 bases and J by 0 bases, with 14 bases left in between. Here the CDR3 DNA reads TGTGCCAGCTCACCCGGGCCCCCGGGGGCAACTAATGAAAAACTGTTTTTT. Translated: CASSPGPPGATNEKLFF.

In this sample, this clone turned up once. A read error may account for a junction end that differs from germline. The J gene is TRBJ2-7, the V gene TRBV7-9; TRBD2 is a possible D gene (5 bases). Germline CDR1 is SEHNR and CDR2 is FQNEAQ (reference sequence). CDR3 length: 14 residues. The CDR3 DNA follows: TGTTCCAGCAGCTTTACGGACTTTACCTACGAGCAGTACTTC. As protein: CSSSFTDFTYEQYF.

The chain uses TRBV7-9 and TRBJ2-5; the D is unclear. The V gene's germline CDR1 is SEHNR and CDR2 FQNEAQ (reference sequence). The CDR3 runs to 14 residues. V gave up 0 bases and J gave up 0 bases, with 5 bases separating them. Here the CDR3 reads CASSLASDQETQYF. In nucleotides, the CDR3 is TGTGCCAGCAGCTTAGCATCAGACCAAGAGACCCAGTACTTC.

This sequence joins TRBV7-2 and TRBJ1-6; 9 nucleotides agree with TRBD1. The J segment lost 10 bases and the V segment lost 1 base, leaving 2 bases of the junction unmatched. Germline assignment: CDR1 SGHTA and CDR2 FQGNSA. The CDR3 loop spans 14 amino acids. The CDR3 spells CASSLGTGESPLHF. DNA for the CDR3: TGTGCCAGCAGCTTAGGGACAGGGGAATCACCCCTCCACTTT.

This chain joins TRBV5-1 and TRBJ2-5; D uncertain. This CDR3 region has 12 residues. In germline, CDR1 is SGHRS, CDR2 YFSETQ. V dropped 1 base and J dropped 3 bases, with 4 bases sitting between them. The CDR3 DNA sequence: TGCGCCAGCAGCTTGACTAAAGAGACCCAGTACTTC. This gives the protein CASSLTKETQYF.

The gene calls are TRBV9 and TRBJ1-3, with 8 bases identical to TRBD1. The CDR3 has 15 amino acids. From germline, CDR1 is SGDLS and CDR2 YYNGEE. V gave up 1 base and J gave up 8 bases; unmatched junction bases: 8. CDR3 protein: CASSVSGTGLDTIYF. In DNA form, the CDR3 reads TGTGCCAGCAGCGTATCAGGGACAGGTCTGGACACCATATATTTT. The full variable domain, its missing parts supplied by reference TRBV9 and TRBJ1-3, is DSGVTQTPKHLITATGQRVTLRCSPRSGDLSVYWYQQSLDQGLQFLIQYYNGEERAKGNILERFSAQQFPDLHSELNLSSLELGDSALYFCASSVSGTGLDTIYFGEGSWLTVV.

The table lists this clone with a count of one. The chain is built from TRBV5-8 and TRBJ1-2; 7 bases align to TRBD1. This CDR3 has 13 residues. Germline V CDR1 and CDR2: SGHTS, YDEGEE. Losses at the gene ends were 1 base for V and 6 bases for J; bases not matched to a gene: 3. The DNA for the CDR3 is TGTGCCAGCAGCTTGAGGGGGCGGAATGGCTACACCTTC. It encodes CASSLRGRNGYTF. Variable domain in full (rest from reference TRBV5-8 and TRBJ1-2): EAGVTQSPTHLIKTRGQQATLRCSPISGHTSVYWYQQALGLGLQFLLWYDEGEERNRGNFPPRFSGRQFPNYSSELNVNALELEDSALYLCASSLRGRNGYTFGSGTRLTVV.

The chain links TRBV28 to TRBJ2-1, with 8 bases that match TRBD2. The trim removed 6 bases at V and 4 bases at J, leaving 8 bases unmatched. This CDR3 contains 15 residues. Germline V gene sequence: CDR1 MDHEN, CDR2 SYDVKM. For the CDR3, the DNA is TGTGCCAGCAGCCTCGCCGGGACTAGATACAATGAGCAGTTCTTC. Translated: CASSLAGTRYNEQFF.

This clone showed up just a few times. The chain links TRBV12-5 to TRBJ2-7; 8 positions match TRBD2. Looked up from germline, CDR1 is LGHNT and CDR2 is FRNRAP. V trimming: 2 bases; J trimming: 4 bases; junction bases outside the gene matches: 7. The CDR3 has 15 residues. The DNA for the CDR3 is TGTGCTAGTGGTTTGTCGGCTAGCGGGCAGTACGAGCAGTACTTC. It codes for CASGLSASGQYEQYF. The full variable domain, its missing parts supplied by reference TRBV12-5 and TRBJ2-7, is DARVTQTPRHKVTEMGQEVTMRCQPILGHNTVFWYRQTMMQGLELLAYFRNRAPLDDSGMPKDRFSAEMPDATLATLKIQPSEPRDSAVYFCASGLSASGQYEQYFGPGTRLTVT.

The chain combines TRBV5-1 with TRBJ2-1, with TRBD2 matching over 10 bases. V shed 4 bases, J shed 0 bases, and the junction held 10 bases outside the gene matches. The CDR3 contains 18 residues. Per germline, CDR1 SGHRS and CDR2 YFSETQ. CDR3 loop: CASSTSGTSEGSYNEQFF. CDR3 nucleotides: TGCGCCAGCAGCACTTCCGGGACTAGCGAAGGCTCCTACAATGAGCAGTTCTTC.

The J gene is TRBJ1-2, the V gene TRBV5-5; 9 positions agree with TRBD1. This CDR3 is 18 amino acids long. The J segment lost 5 bases and the V segment lost 4 bases, leaving 18 bases of the junction unmatched. The germline V gene has CDR1 SGHKS and CDR2 YYEKEE (reference sequence). CDR3 DNA: TGTGCCAGCAGCCCAGAATGGACAGGGGCCGACCCAACATATGGCTACACCTTC. Its protein is CASSPEWTGADPTYGYTF.

The V and J genes are TRBV9 and TRBJ1-5; no clear D gene. Between the trimmed V and J ends, which lost 7 bases and 5 bases, there was a span of 19 bases. Germline V gene sequence: CDR1 SGDLS, CDR2 YYNGEE. The CDR3 consists of 15 residues. The CDR3: CASGRVDTHYQPQHF. The CDR3 DNA is TGTGCCAGCGGGAGGGTAGACACTCACTATCAGCCCCAGCATTTT.

The chain carries TRBV5-1 and TRBJ2-5; D remains unclear. The J call may be faulty, since TRBJ2-7 better matches the DNA end. Germline V gene data show CDR1 as SGHRS and CDR2 as YFSETQ. The CDR3 totals 13 residues. The CDR3 DNA reads TGCGCCAGCAGCTTGGACCCCAGGTACGAGCAGTACTTC. Its protein product is CASSLDPRYEQYF.

The rearrangement uses TRBV5-8 and TRBJ2-3; D call uncertain. The V gene's germline CDR1 is SGHTS and CDR2 YDEGEE. CDR3 length equals 15 residues. The V end was cut by 1 base, the J end by 1 base, with 10 bases between. The CDR3 here is CASSLLGFGTDTQYF. The CDR3 DNA is TGTGCCAGCAGCTTGTTGGGCTTCGGCACAGATACGCAGTATTTT.

This chain links TRBV5-1 with TRBJ2-3, with D unresolved. The V end was cut by 1 base, the J end by 3 bases, with 9 bases between. CDR1 and CDR2 (germline): SGHRS, YFSETQ. This CDR3 has 14 residues. The CDR3 sequence is CASSLIGGTDTQYF. The CDR3 DNA reads TGCGCCAGCAGCTTGATTGGCGGTACAGATACGCAGTATTTT.

The chain employs TRBV19 and TRBJ2-1; 7 bases map to TRBD2. From germline, CDR1 is LNHDA and CDR2 SQIVND (reference sequence). CDR3 length: 13 residues. The V segment lost 1 base and the J segment 9 bases; nucleotides outside the gene matches: 3. The CDR3 DNA follows: TGTGCCAGTAGTATAGGGTGGGGGGGTGAGCAGTTCTTC. It codes for CASSIGWGGEQFF.

The J gene is TRBJ2-4, the V gene TRBV7-2; 12 bases agree with TRBD2. Germline V gene lookup returns CDR1 SGHTA and CDR2 FQGNSA. The CDR3 length is 16 residues. V lost 5 bases to trimming and J lost 8 bases; unmatched junction nucleotides: 10. The CDR3 is CASSLRTSGIGDIQYF. The CDR3 region has the DNA TGTGCCAGCAGCCTCCGGACTAGCGGGATTGGGGACATTCAGTACTTC.

This chain uses TRBV10-3 with TRBJ1-4; the D is unclear. Germline loops: CDR1 ENHRY, CDR2 SYGVKD. Trimming stripped 3 bases from V and 8 bases from J, with 7 bases between. CDR3 length: 12 amino acids. The CDR3 region is CAISERREKLFF. The CDR3 nucleotides are TGTGCCATCAGTGAACGGAGGGAAAAACTGTTTTTT.